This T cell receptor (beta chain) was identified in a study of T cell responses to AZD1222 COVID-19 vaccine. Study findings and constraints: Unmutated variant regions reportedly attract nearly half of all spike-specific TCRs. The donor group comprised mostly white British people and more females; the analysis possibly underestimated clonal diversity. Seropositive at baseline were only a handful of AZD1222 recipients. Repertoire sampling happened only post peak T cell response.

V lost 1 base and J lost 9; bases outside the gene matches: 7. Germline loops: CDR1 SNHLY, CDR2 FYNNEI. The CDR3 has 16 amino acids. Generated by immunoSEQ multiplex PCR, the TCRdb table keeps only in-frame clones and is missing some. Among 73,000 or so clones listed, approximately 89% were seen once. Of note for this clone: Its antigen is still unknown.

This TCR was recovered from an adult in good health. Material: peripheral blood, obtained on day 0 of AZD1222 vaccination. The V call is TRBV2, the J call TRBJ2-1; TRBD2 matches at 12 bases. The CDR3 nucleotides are TGTGCCAGCAGTGAAGGGTTGACTAGCGGGGGTGGTGAGCAGTTCTTC. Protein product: CASSEGLTSGGGEQFF.